Presented here are 18 T cell receptor beta chains from one specimen sequenced in a study of shared clonotypes between healthy human individuals. Sequencing was performed with immunoSEQ multiplex PCR; in TCRdb, only in-frame clones are kept and a portion is missing. This table holds 2,100,000 or so clones, about 94% found once. Specimen: naive CD4+ T cells sorted from blood. Subset described: CD45RA+ positively selected. The source is a man aged 18 to 29 in good health.

This clone was found once. The same CDR3 arises from other DNA sequences in this sample as well. The gene calls are TRBV6-5 and TRBJ2-7, with D maybe TRBD1 (6 bases). CDR1 and CDR2 from the germline V gene are MNHEY and SVGAGI. CDR3 length equals 11 residues. Trimming left V 7 bases short and J 6 bases short, with 10 bases between. The CDR3 DNA sequence: TGTGCCAGCAATAGAGGGGGCGAGCAGTACTTC. Translating it yields CASNRGGEQYF.

The chain joins TRBV6-5 to TRBJ1-1, with 7 nucleotides matching TRBD1. The length of the CDR3 is 15 residues. Unmatched junction bases numbered 4, after V lost 2 bases and J lost 1 base. The germline gives CDR1 MNHEY, CDR2 SVGAGI. This chain's CDR3 is CASSYGDRKNTEAFF. Written as DNA, the CDR3 is TGTGCCAGCAGTTACGGGGACAGAAAGAACACTGAAGCTTTCTTT.

V usage is TRBV27 and J usage is TRBJ1-5; TRBD1 aligns across 10 bases. Trimming at V came to 5 bases and at J to 11 bases, leaving 18 bases not matched to a gene. The CDR3 has 17 amino acids. Germline V lookup: CDR1 MNHEY, CDR2 SMNVEV (reference sequence). In nucleotides, the CDR3 is TGTGCCAGCAGTCCGGGACAGGGGCCCTCGGTAGGATCGGCCCAGCATTTT. Protein sequence: CASSPGQGPSVGSAQHF.

Only one count was recorded for this clone. V gene TRBV28 combines with J gene TRBJ2-2; 7 nucleotides align to TRBD2. The V gene end was trimmed by 2 bases and the J gene end by 0 bases; junction bases not matched to a gene: 3. Germline CDR1 reads MDHEN; CDR2 reads SYDVKM. The CDR3 consists of 16 residues. For the CDR3, the DNA is TGTGCCAGCAGTTTACAGGCGGGGGCGAACACCGGGGAGCTGTTTTTT. This codes for CASSLQAGANTGELFF.

Comments on this clone: Other DNA sequences in this sample translate to the same CDR3. The chain links TRBV7-9 to TRBJ2-3, with D tentatively TRBD1 or TRBD2 (5 bases each). V dropped 2 bases and J dropped 0 bases, with 6 bases sitting between them. The length of the CDR3 is 14 residues. CDR1 and CDR2 (germline): SEHNR, FQNEAQ (reference sequence). CDR3 region: CASSLWGSTDTQYF. The DNA for the CDR3 is TGTGCCAGCAGCTTATGGGGGAGCACAGATACGCAGTATTTT.

Remarks on this clone: The identical CDR3 is also encoded by other nucleotide sequences in the sample. The chain carries TRBV5-1 and TRBJ2-1; 7 nucleotides line up with TRBD2. Germline V lookup: CDR1 SGHRS, CDR2 YFSETQ. The J segment lost 4 bases and the V segment lost 0 bases, leaving 4 bases of the junction unmatched. The CDR3 has 15 residues. CDR3 region: CASSLVGGSYNEQFF. The CDR3 bases are TGCGCCAGCAGCTTGGTGGGCGGGAGTTACAATGAGCAGTTCTTC.

The V call is TRBV6-5, the J call TRBJ2-1, with unresolved D. The CDR3 is made up of 13 amino acids. V was pared by 0 bases and J by 8 bases, with 8 bases between. Germline V gene sequence: CDR1 MNHEY, CDR2 SVGAGI. The CDR3 is CASSYSSGYEQFF. Here the CDR3 DNA reads TGTGCCAGCAGTTACTCGTCTGGGTATGAGCAGTTCTTC.

Comments on this clone: The junction departs from the called germline gene at one end, perhaps through a read error. This sequence joins TRBV10-3 and TRBJ1-1; perhaps TRBD1 as D (5 bases). The CDR3 contains 14 residues. Germline loops: CDR1 ENHRY, CDR2 SYGVKD. In DNA form, the CDR3 reads TGTGCCATCAGTTACTCGCGGGGGTACACCGAAGCTTTCTTT. The encoded protein is CAISYSRGYTEAFF.

The chain couples TRBV25-1 to TRBJ2-1; 14 bases fit TRBD2. This CDR3 is 16 amino acids long. Trimming removed 4 bases from V and 7 bases from J; junction bases left unmatched: 6. The V gene's germline CDR1 is MGHDK and CDR2 SYGVNS. The CDR3 DNA sequence: TGTGCCAGCAGTGTTTTGACTAGCGGGGGGGCTAATGAGCAGTTCTTC. Encoded protein: CASSVLTSGGANEQFF.

The chain joins TRBV7-9 to TRBJ2-7; TRBD2 aligns across 7 bases. CDR3 length equals 14 residues. Per the germline V gene, CDR1 is SEHNR and CDR2 is FQNEAQ (reference sequence). Trimming at V came to 3 bases and at J to 4 bases, leaving 6 bases not matched to a gene. CDR3 sequence reads: CASSFDGGSYEQYF. CDR3 DNA: TGTGCCAGCAGCTTTGACGGCGGGAGTTACGAGCAGTACTTC.

This rearrangement joins TRBV10-1 to TRBJ1-2, with D perhaps matching TRBD1 (6 bases). In germline, CDR1 is WNHNN, CDR2 SYGVQD (reference sequence). The CDR3 is 13 amino acids. The V end lost 4 bases, the J end lost 2 bases, and 8 bases lay between the germline ends. CDR3 loop: CASSGDTNYGYTF. The CDR3 region has the DNA TGCGCCAGCAGTGGGGACACCAACTATGGCTACACCTTC.

This clone appeared a single time. The chain joins TRBV30 to TRBJ1-4; 8 positions match TRBD1. The CDR3 runs to 18 residues. Per germline, CDR1 GTSNPN and CDR2 SVGIG (reference sequence). J was trimmed by 3 bases and V by 3 bases; bases with no gene match: 15. The CDR3 protein is CAWRDTPRDRRANEKLFF. The DNA for the CDR3 is TGTGCCTGGAGAGATACTCCCCGGGACAGGCGGGCTAATGAAAAACTGTTTTTT.

The chain couples TRBV10-3 to TRBJ2-7; D uncertain. CDR3 length equals 13 residues. V shed 6 bases and J shed 2 bases, with 11 bases lying between them. CDR1 is ENHRY, CDR2 SYGVKD, per germline. The CDR3 bases are TGTGCCATCAGCCGGGTGTCCACCTACGAGCAGTACTTC. Its translation is CAISRVSTYEQYF.

The chain combines TRBV2 with TRBJ1-4, with 7 nucleotides matching TRBD1. CDR1 and CDR2 (germline): SNHLY, FYNNEI. V gave up 6 bases and J gave up 8 bases; unmatched junction bases: 9. This CDR3 contains 14 residues. CDR3 sequence (DNA): TGTGCCAGCAGATCACAGGGGATATCGGAAAAACTGTTTTTT. As protein: CASRSQGISEKLFF.

The rearrangement links TRBV9 to TRBJ1-1, with D tentatively TRBD1 (5 bases). The CDR3 runs to 16 residues. Germline CDR1 is SGDLS and CDR2 is YYNGEE. Trimming pared 4 bases from V and 0 bases from J, leaving 16 bases between. CDR3 sequence (DNA): TGTGCCAGCAGCCCCATGGGAGGGACCATGAACACTGAAGCTTTCTTT. It yields the protein CASSPMGGTMNTEAFF.

V usage is TRBV10-3 and J usage is TRBJ1-6; D is uncertain. The CDR3 is 16 amino acids. V was trimmed by 3 bases and J by 0 bases, leaving 9 bases between them. The germline gives CDR1 ENHRY, CDR2 SYGVKD. The DNA of the CDR3 is TGTGCCATCAGTGAACTTTTCTCCTCCTATAATTCACCCCTCCACTTT. Protein product: CAISELFSSYNSPLHF.

The genes are TRBV5-1 and TRBJ2-1, with D possibly being TRBD2 (6 bases). The CDR3 is made up of 16 amino acids. From germline, CDR1 is SGHRS and CDR2 YFSETQ. V was cut by 1 base and J by 0 bases, with 11 bases left in between. The DNA for the CDR3 is TGCGCCAGCAGCTTGTGGCGGGGCGACTCCTACAATGAGCAGTTCTTC. Residues: CASSLWRGDSYNEQFF.

The chain recombines TRBV5-1 with TRBJ2-1, with 15 bases lining up with TRBD2. Unmatched junction bases numbered 8, after V lost 4 bases and J lost 9 bases. The CDR3 covers 16 residues. Germline lookup yields CDR1 SGHRS and CDR2 YFSETQ. The CDR3: CASSRGLAGGRGEQFF. The CDR3 region has the DNA TGCGCCAGCAGCCGCGGACTAGCGGGGGGGCGAGGTGAGCAGTTCTTC.